Included here is one T cell receptor beta chain sequence, with context. No antigen is known for it. This specimen comes from a study of shared clonotypes between healthy human individuals. The study's findings and limits: Across subsets, estimated richness was generally greater for naive than for memory populations.

Per germline, CDR1 MNHEY and CDR2 SMNVEV (reference sequence). Trimming at V came to 7 bases and at J to 6 bases, leaving 6 bases not matched to a gene. The CDR3 is 13 residues long. Original data processing: ImmunoSEQ yielded junction-only sequences lacking quality scores, so filtering differed. Profiled with immunoSEQ multiplex PCR; TCRdb holds only in-frame clones, not every one. V and J calls and clone size are as listed in that table; D and trimming were resolved from the DNA. Of about 600,000 clones detected, 97% appear once; the ten largest clones hold roughly 0.05%. The sample was naive CD4+ T cells sorted from blood. Subset described: CD45RA+ positively selected. The chain is built from TRBV27 and TRBJ2-7; TRBD1 aligns across 10 bases. The TCR sequence derives from a young woman in good health. The CDR3 region has the DNA TGTGCCAGCAAAGACAGGGGGCCTGGCGAGCAGTACTTC. Protein: CASKDRGPGEQYF.